This T cell receptor (beta chain) is drawn from a study of STAT5B mutations in CD4+ large granular lymphocyte leukemia. General study points: TRBV06-family usage was enriched in top patient clones (8/27) versus controls (2/35). Roughly 27% of private leukemic clonotypes occurred rarely in other patients' non-leukemic repertoires.

For this clone: The antigen is not known.

Between the trimmed V and J ends, which lost 6 bases and 5 bases, there was a span of 19 bases. The CDR3 length is 14 residues. Germline CDR1 reads SQVTM; CDR2 reads ANQGSEA. Either unselected PBMC or bead-purified CD4+, CD4+CD8+, CD57+ or CD56+ cells were sequenced. Original processing methods: Lowest detectable productive clonotype frequency was 2.59 x 10-5. The method was immunoSEQ multiplex PCR; TCRdb's version includes in-frame clones alone and lacks a portion of them. Clone size and the V and J calls come from that table; the DNA yielded D and trimming. The table records almost 8,500 clones, 85% to 90% of them present only once.

This receptor was taken from a woman in her 70s with CD4+ T-cell large granular lymphocyte leukemia. This chain joins TRBV29-1 and TRBJ1-1, with D possibly being TRBD1 (6 bases). Sequenced sample: PBMCs. The CDR3 region has the DNA TGCAGCGTGAGTTGGGGGCAGGGTGGGACTGAAGCTTTCTTT. The encoded protein is CSVSWGQGGTEAFF.